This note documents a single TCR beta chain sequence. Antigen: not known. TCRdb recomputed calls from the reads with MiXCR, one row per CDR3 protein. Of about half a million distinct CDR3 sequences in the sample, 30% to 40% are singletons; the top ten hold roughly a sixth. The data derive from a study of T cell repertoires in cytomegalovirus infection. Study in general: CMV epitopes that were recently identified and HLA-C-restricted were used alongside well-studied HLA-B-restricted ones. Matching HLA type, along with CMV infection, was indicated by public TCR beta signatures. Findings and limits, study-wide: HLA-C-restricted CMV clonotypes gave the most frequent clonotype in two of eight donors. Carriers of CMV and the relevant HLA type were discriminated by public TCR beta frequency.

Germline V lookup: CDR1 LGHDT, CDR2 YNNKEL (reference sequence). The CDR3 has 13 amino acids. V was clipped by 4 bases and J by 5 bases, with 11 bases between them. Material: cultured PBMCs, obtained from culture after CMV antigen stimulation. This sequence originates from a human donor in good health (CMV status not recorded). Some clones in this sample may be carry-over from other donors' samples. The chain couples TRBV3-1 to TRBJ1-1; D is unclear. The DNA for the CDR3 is TGTGCCAGCAGCCTAAATGGTGAAACTGAAGCTTTCTTT. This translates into CASSLNGETEAFF.